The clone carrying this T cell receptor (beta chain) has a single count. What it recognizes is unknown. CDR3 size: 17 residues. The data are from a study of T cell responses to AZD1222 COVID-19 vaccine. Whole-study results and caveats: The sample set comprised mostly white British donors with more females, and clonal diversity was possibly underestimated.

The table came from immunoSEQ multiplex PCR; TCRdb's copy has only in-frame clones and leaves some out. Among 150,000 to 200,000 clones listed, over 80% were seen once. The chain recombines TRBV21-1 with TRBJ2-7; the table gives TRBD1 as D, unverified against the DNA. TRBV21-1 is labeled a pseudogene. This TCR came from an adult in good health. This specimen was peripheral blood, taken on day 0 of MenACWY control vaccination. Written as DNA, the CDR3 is TGTGCCAGCAGCAAATGGCTCAGGGGGCGGAAACCCCCCGAGCAGTACTTC. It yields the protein CASSKWLRGRKPPEQYF.